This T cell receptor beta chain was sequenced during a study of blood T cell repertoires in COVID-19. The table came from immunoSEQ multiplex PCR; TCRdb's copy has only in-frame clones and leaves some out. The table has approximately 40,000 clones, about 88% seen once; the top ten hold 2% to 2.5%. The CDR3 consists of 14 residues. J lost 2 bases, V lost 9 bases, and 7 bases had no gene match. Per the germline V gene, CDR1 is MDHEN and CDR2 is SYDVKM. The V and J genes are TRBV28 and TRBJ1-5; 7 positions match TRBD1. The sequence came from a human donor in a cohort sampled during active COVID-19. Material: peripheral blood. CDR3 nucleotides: TGTGCCAGTTTAGGGGGCGGTGGCAATCAGCCCCAGCATTTT. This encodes CASLGGGGNQPQHF.